One TCR beta chain is described in this entry. This sample is part of a study of T-cell reconstitution after alpha-beta-depleted transplantation in children. During its preparation, the TCRbeta library received unique molecular identifiers. TCRdb recomputed calls from the PCR reads with MiXCR, one row per CDR3 protein. The table includes about 610,000 distinct CDR3 sequences, about 11% detected once. The V end lost 1 base, the J end lost 9 bases, and 10 bases lay between the germline ends. CDR3 size: 13 residues. The germline V gene encodes CDR1 LGHDT and CDR2 YNNKEL (reference sequence). The input for sequencing was PBMCs from the stem cell graft donor, taken from the stem cell graft. The receptor comes from a human donor who donated a stem cell graft to a child with acute myeloid leukemia. The chain is built from TRBV3-1 and TRBJ2-1; D gene uncertain. The CDR3 protein is CASSQGGGVEQFF. The CDR3 DNA follows: TGTGCCAGCAGCCAAGGCGGTGGGGTTGAGCAGTTCTTC.